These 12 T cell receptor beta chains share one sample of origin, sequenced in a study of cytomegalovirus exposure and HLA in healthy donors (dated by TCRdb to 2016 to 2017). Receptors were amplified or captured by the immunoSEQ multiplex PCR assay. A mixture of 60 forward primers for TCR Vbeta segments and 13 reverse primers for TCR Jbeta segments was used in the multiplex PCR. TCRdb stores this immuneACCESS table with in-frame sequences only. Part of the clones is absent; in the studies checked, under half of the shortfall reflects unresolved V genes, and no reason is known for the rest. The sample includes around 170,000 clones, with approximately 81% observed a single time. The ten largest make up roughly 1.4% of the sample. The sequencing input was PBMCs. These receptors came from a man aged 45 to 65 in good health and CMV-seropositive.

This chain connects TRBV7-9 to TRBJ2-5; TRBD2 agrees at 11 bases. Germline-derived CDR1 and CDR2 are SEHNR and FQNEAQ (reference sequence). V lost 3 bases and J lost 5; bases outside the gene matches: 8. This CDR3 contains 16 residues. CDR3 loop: CASSFELAGGWETQYF. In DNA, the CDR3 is TGTGCCAGCAGCTTCGAGCTAGCGGGAGGCTGGGAGACCCAGTACTTC.

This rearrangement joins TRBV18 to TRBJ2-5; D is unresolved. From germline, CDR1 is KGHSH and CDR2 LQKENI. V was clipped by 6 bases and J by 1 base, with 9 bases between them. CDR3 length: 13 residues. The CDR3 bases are TGTGCCAGCTCCCCAGTCTTCCAAGAGACCCAGTACTTC. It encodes CASSPVFQETQYF.

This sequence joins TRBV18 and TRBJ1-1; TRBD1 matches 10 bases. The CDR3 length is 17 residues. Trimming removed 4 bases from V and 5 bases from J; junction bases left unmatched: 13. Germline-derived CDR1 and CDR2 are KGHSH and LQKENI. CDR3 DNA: TGTGCCAGCTCACTTTCCGGGACAGGGGAAGTGGTTACTGAAGCTTTCTTT. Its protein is CASSLSGTGEVVTEAFF.

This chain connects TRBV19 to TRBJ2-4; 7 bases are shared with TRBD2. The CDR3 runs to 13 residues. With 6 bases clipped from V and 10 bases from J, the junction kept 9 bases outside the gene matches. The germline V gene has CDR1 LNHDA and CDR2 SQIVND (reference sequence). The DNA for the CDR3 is TGTGCCAGTAGACTTCGCGGGGGAGGAATTCAGTACTTC. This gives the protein CASRLRGGGIQYF.

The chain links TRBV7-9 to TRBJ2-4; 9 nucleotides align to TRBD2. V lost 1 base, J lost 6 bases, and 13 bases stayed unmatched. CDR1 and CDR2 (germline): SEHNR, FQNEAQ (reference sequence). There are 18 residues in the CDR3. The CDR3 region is CASSLVPSGAPTRNIQYF. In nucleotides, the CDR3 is TGTGCCAGCAGCTTAGTACCTAGCGGGGCTCCTACACGAAACATTCAGTACTTC.

Written as DNA, the CDR3 is TGCGCCAGCAGCTTAGCGGGGGGGACCGGGGAGCTGTTTTTT. Translation gives CASSLAGGTGELFF. The chain combines TRBV5-1 with TRBJ2-2, with 10 bases fitting TRBD2. V gave up 2 bases and J gave up 5 bases; unmatched junction bases: 0. Germline V CDR1 and CDR2: SGHRS, YFSETQ. The CDR3 totals 14 residues.

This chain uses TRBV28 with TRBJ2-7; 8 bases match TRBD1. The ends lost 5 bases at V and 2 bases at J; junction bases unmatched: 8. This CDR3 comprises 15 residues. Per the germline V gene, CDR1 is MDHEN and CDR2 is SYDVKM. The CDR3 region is CASSLPGTGAYEQYF. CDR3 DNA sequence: TGTGCCAGCAGTCTCCCCGGGACAGGCGCCTACGAGCAGTACTTC.

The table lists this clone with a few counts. The CDR3 spells CASSKTGGEYF. The CDR3 region has the DNA TGTGCCAGCAGCAAGACAGGGGGCGAATACTTC. The rearrangement links TRBV7-9 to TRBJ2-7, with 10 bases that match TRBD1. CDR3 size: 11 residues. Trimming cost V 5 bases and J 13 bases; bases outside gene matches: 5. Germline loops: CDR1 SEHNR, CDR2 FQNEAQ (reference sequence).

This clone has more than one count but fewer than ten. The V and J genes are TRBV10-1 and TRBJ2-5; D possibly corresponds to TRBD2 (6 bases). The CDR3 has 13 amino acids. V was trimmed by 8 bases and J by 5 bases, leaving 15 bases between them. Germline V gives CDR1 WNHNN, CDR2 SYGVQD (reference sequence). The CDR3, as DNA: TGCGCCAGCCGCTGGGGGGATAGGGAGACCCAGTACTTC. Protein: CASRWGDRETQYF.

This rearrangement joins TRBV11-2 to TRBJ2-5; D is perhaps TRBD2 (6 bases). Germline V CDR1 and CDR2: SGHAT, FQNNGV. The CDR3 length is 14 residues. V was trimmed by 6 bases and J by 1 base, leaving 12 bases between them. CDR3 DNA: TGTGCCAGCAGGTCTCTGCGGGGCCAAGAGACCCAGTACTTC. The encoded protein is CASRSLRGQETQYF.

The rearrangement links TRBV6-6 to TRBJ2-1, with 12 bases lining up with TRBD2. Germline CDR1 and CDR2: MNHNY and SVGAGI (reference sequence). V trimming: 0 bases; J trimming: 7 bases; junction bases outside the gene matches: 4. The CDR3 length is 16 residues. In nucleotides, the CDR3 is TGTGCCAGCAGTTACTCGACTAGCGGGAGTTCTAATGAGCAGTTCTTC. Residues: CASSYSTSGSSNEQFF.

CDR3 amino acids: CASSLRDRETEAFF. The CDR3 region has the DNA TGTGCCAGCAGTTTACGGGACAGGGAGACTGAAGCTTTCTTT. The V and J genes are TRBV27 and TRBJ1-1; 9 bases match TRBD1. The CDR3 consists of 14 residues. V lost 2 bases, J lost 5 bases, and 3 bases stayed unmatched. The V gene's germline CDR1 is MNHEY and CDR2 SMNVEV (reference sequence).